This T cell receptor (beta chain) was profiled in a study of T cell changes during pregnancy in multiple sclerosis. Profiling relied on immunoSEQ multiplex PCR, and the TCRdb table lists in-frame clones only, not all of them. Of tens of thousands of clones detected, roughly 92% appear once; the ten largest clones hold less than 3%. V lost 6 bases to trimming and J lost 4 bases; unmatched junction nucleotides: 9. This CDR3 region has 15 residues. Germline loops: CDR1 SNHLY, CDR2 FYNNEI. The receptor's source is a female donor in good health, enrolled as a control in a pregnancy study. The specimen was peripheral blood, collected in the third trimester of pregnancy. The V gene is TRBV2, the J gene TRBJ1-5; 7 nucleotides align to TRBD1. The CDR3 DNA is TGTGCCAGCAGCGCGGGACAGAGGAAGAATCAGCCCCAGCATTTT. This gives the protein CASSAGQRKNQPQHF.